Listed here is a single T cell receptor beta chain. Its antigen remains unidentified. This entry belongs to a study of siplizumab effects on memory and regulatory T cells. General study points: Many proliferating CD4+ or CD8+ clones remained unclassified. Roughly 80-97% of them could not be assigned either a naive or a memory phenotype.

The germline V gene encodes CDR1 MNHEY and CDR2 SMNVEV (reference sequence). The CDR3 consists of 17 residues. V lost 5 bases to trimming and J lost 5 bases, with 21 bases between them. Using immunoSEQ multiplex PCR, the repertoire was profiled, and TCRdb retains in-frame clones only, with some absent. Of 120,000 or so clones in the sample, roughly 89% were seen once. Sequenced input: CD4+ T cells sorted from blood. This receptor was taken from a human donor in good health. V gene TRBV27 combines with J gene TRBJ1-4; D gene uncertain. CDR3 amino acids: CASSPRPWAAKNEKLFF. The CDR3 nucleotides are TGTGCCAGCAGTCCAAGGCCTTGGGCAGCGAAGAATGAAAAACTGTTTTTT.